Sequencing of this T cell receptor (beta chain) was carried out in a study of shared clonotypes between healthy human individuals. Overall study findings and caveats: Read depth was anticipated to influence clonotype sharing among donors.

Germline V gene sequence: CDR1 MNHEY, CDR2 SMNVEV (reference sequence). The CDR3 runs 18 residues. Losses at the gene ends were 7 bases for V and 4 bases for J; bases not matched to a gene: 20. Sequencing was performed with immunoSEQ multiplex PCR; in TCRdb, only in-frame clones are kept and a portion is missing. The profile shows nearly 2 million clones, about 94% of them singletons. CD45RO-negative CD8 cells positively selected for CCR7 made up the naive population, which excluded terminally differentiated effector memory CD45RA+ cells. Notes on this clone: As yet, its antigen is unknown.

The TCR was taken from a man between 18 and 29 years old in good health. The sample comprised naive CD8+ T cells sorted from blood. The V and J genes are TRBV27 and TRBJ2-7; 9 bases match TRBD1. The CDR3 spells CASIPRFRDRVRAYEQYF. In DNA, the CDR3 is TGTGCCAGCATCCCCCGGTTTCGGGACAGGGTAAGAGCGTACGAGCAGTACTTC.